The 16 T cell receptor beta chains given below trace back to one sample, sequenced in a study of blood T cell repertoires in COVID-19. Some clones are missing from TCRdb's copy, which holds only in-frame ones; the method was immunoSEQ multiplex PCR. The data show about 150,000 clones, approximately 80% seen once. Sequencing input: peripheral blood. These receptors were obtained from a human donor in a cohort sampled during active COVID-19.

The chain combines TRBV27 with TRBJ1-1, with D possibly being TRBD1 (5 bases). The CDR3 covers 12 residues. Deletions cut 4 bases from V and 5 bases from J, with 8 bases between. Germline CDR1 and CDR2: MNHEY and SMNVEV (reference sequence). Written as DNA, the CDR3 is TGTGCCAGCAGTTCTCGACAGACTGAAGCTTTCTTT. Protein sequence: CASSSRQTEAFF.

The V gene is TRBV29-1, the J gene TRBJ2-7, with 8 bases aligning to TRBD1. Per germline, CDR1 SQVTM and CDR2 ANQGSEA. The CDR3 covers 13 residues. V gave up 1 base and J gave up 3 bases; unmatched junction bases: 2. The CDR3 DNA follows: TGCAGCGTTGAAGGGACAGGGAACTACGAGCAGTACTTC. Translating it yields CSVEGTGNYEQYF.

The table lists this clone with a count of one. This chain uses TRBV2 with TRBJ2-3; a possible D gene is TRBD2 (6 bases). Germline V CDR1 and CDR2: SNHLY, FYNNEI. The CDR3 is 11 amino acids. V was pared by 6 bases and J by 5 bases, with 6 bases between. The CDR3 reads CASSGGDTQYF. CDR3 sequence (DNA): TGTGCCAGCAGCGGGGGAGATACGCAGTATTTT.

The gene calls are TRBV3-1 (or the pseudogene TRBV3-2) and TRBJ1-5; tentatively, D is TRBD1 (5 bases). The CDR3 runs 13 residues. CDR1 and CDR2 (germline): LGHDT, YNNKEL (reference sequence). Between the trimmed V and J ends, which lost 3 bases and 4 bases, there was a span of 7 bases. The CDR3 sequence: CASSQDMNQPQHF. The DNA of the CDR3 is TGTGCCAGCAGCCAGGACATGAATCAGCCCCAGCATTTT.

The chain couples TRBV6-1 to TRBJ1-4; 7 bases agree with TRBD1. Trimming cost V 0 bases and J 7 bases; bases outside gene matches: 11. The germline CDR1 and CDR2 sequences are MNHNS and SASEGT. The CDR3 contains 17 residues. Here the CDR3 DNA reads TGTGCCAGCAGTGAAGCCCGTCGTTCAGGGGGAGTTGAAAAACTGTTTTTT. Protein sequence: CASSEARRSGGVEKLFF.

The CDR3 DNA is TGTGCCAGCAGCTTTGGGGACAGGGGGCGGGAGACCCAGTACTTC. Protein sequence: CASSFGDRGRETQYF. The chain is built from TRBV11-3 and TRBJ2-5; TRBD1 matches 12 bases. The CDR3 contains 15 residues. V shed 3 bases and J 5 bases; nucleotides not matched to a gene: 4. CDR1 and CDR2 from the germline V gene are SGHNT and YENEEA.

The chain combines TRBV30 with TRBJ2-3; D is ambiguous. The CDR3 length is 12 residues. Germline loops: CDR1 GTSNPN, CDR2 SVGIG (reference sequence). The ends were cut back, 0 bases at V and 4 bases at J, with 5 bases in the middle. CDR3: CAWSVTADTQYF. CDR3 sequence (DNA): TGTGCCTGGAGTGTAACAGCAGATACGCAGTATTTT.

The chain recombines TRBV6-2 or TRBV6-3 with TRBJ2-3; 7 bases map to TRBD2. From germline, CDR1 is MNHEY and CDR2 SVGEGT. Germline trimming cut 2 bases from V and 10 bases from J; bases unmatched to any gene: 3. CDR3 length: 12 residues. The CDR3 region has the DNA TGTGCCAGCAGTTACCGAGCGGGATCGCAGTATTTT. Translating it yields CASSYRAGSQYF.

The CDR3, as DNA: TGTGCCAGCAGCTCCCGAAGGGGCCATGAGCAGTTCTTC. It codes for CASSSRRGHEQFF. The V and J genes are TRBV7-3 and TRBJ2-1; D perhaps matches TRBD1 (5 bases). V lost 4 bases and J 8 bases, leaving 12 bases between the germline ends. Germline V gives CDR1 SGHTA, CDR2 FQGTGA. The CDR3 extends over 13 amino acids.

The gene calls are TRBV25-1 and TRBJ1-1; 7 positions match TRBD1. Germline CDR1 MGHDK, CDR2 SYGVNS. The CDR3 has 15 residues. Trimming at V came to 3 bases and at J to 1 base, leaving 5 bases not matched to a gene. The CDR3, as DNA: TGTGCCAGCAGTGATAAGGGGGCCGGGAACACTGAAGCTTTCTTT. It encodes CASSDKGAGNTEAFF.

The chain is built from TRBV20-1 and TRBJ2-5; D gene uncertain. The V end lost 1 base, the J end lost 6 bases, and 6 bases lay between the germline ends. Germline-derived CDR1 and CDR2 are DFQATT and SNEGSKA (reference sequence). The CDR3 runs 11 residues. CDR3: CSARAEQTQYF. As DNA, the CDR3 is TGCAGTGCTAGAGCTGAGCAGACCCAGTACTTC.

This rearrangement joins TRBV5-4 to TRBJ1-2, with D uncertain. The ends were cut back, 1 base at V and 4 bases at J, with 8 bases in the middle. Per the germline V gene, CDR1 is SGHNT and CDR2 is YYREEE (reference sequence). The CDR3 is 13 residues long. The CDR3 spells CASSLPSFYGYTF. CDR3 sequence (DNA): TGTGCCAGCAGCTTGCCGTCTTTCTATGGCTACACCTTC.

The chain uses TRBV30 and TRBJ1-1; 7 nucleotides align to TRBD1. Germline-derived CDR1 and CDR2 are GTSNPN and SVGIG (reference sequence). The CDR3 totals 12 residues. V lost 2 bases to trimming and J lost 4 bases; unmatched junction nucleotides: 1. The CDR3 reads CAWSPGGTEAFF. CDR3 sequence (DNA): TGTGCCTGGAGTCCAGGGGGCACTGAAGCTTTCTTT.

The gene calls are TRBV27 and TRBJ2-4; 8 positions agree with TRBD1. Germline V gives CDR1 MNHEY, CDR2 SMNVEV (reference sequence). Trimming took 5 bases from V and 8 from J; bases not matched to a gene: 5. The CDR3 spans 13 residues. The CDR3 loop reads CASSPGQGYIQYF. As DNA, the CDR3 is TGTGCCAGCAGTCCCGGACAGGGATACATTCAGTACTTC.

The table lists this clone with a few counts. The V gene is TRBV7-2, the J gene TRBJ1-2; D not resolved. In germline, CDR1 is SGHTA, CDR2 FQGNSA. V was shortened by 3 bases and J by 5 bases, with 13 bases between the two germline ends. This CDR3 is 14 amino acids long. This chain's CDR3 is CASSFQARNYGYTF. As DNA, the CDR3 is TGTGCCAGCAGCTTCCAGGCCCGGAATTATGGCTACACCTTC.

The genes are TRBV12-5 and TRBJ1-6; D unclear. CDR3 size: 14 residues. Germline lookup yields CDR1 LGHNT and CDR2 FRNRAP. V lost 2 bases to trimming and J lost 5 bases, with 7 bases between them. The DNA for the CDR3 is TGTGCTAGTGGTTTGTGGGGAGATAATTCACCCCTCCACTTT. Protein product: CASGLWGDNSPLHF.